The present entry profiles one T cell receptor beta chain with its context. Using immunoSEQ multiplex PCR, the repertoire was profiled, and TCRdb retains in-frame clones only, with some absent. The sample shows 82,000 or so clones, 94% of them seen only once. This specimen comes from a study of control samples from healthy donors and cancer patients. The ends were cut back, 0 bases at V and 0 bases at J, with 6 bases in the middle. Germline V CDR1 and CDR2: SGHDN, FVKESK. CDR3 length: 15 residues. What was sequenced was blood. The TCR sequence derives from a woman between 18 and 29 years old in good health. This chain links TRBV14 with TRBJ1-3; no definite D call. CDR3 loop: CASSQDRYSGNTIYF. The DNA of the CDR3 is TGTGCCAGCAGCCAAGACAGGTACTCTGGAAACACCATATATTTT.